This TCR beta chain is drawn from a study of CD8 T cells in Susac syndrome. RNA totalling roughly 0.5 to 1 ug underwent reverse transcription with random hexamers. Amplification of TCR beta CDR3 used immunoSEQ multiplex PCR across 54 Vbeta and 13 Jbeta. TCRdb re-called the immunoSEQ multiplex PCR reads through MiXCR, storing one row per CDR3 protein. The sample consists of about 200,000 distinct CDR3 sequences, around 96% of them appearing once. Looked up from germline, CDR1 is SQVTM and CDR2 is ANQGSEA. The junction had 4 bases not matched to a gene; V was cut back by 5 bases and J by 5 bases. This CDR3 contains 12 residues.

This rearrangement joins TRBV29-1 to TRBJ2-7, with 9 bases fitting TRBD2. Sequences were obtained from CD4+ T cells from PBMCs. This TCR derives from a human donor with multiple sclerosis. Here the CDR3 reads CSVSGGQDEQYF. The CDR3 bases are TGCAGCGTTAGCGGGGGGCAGGACGAGCAGTACTTC.